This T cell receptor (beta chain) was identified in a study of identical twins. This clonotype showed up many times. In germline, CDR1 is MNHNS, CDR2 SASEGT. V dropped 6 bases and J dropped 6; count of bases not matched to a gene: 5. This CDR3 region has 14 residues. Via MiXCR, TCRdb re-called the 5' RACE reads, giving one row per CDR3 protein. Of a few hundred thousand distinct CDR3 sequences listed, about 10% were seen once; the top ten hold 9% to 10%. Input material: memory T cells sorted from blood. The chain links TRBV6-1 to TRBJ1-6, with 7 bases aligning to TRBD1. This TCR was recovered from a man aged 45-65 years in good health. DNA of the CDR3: TGTGCCAGCAGACCGGGACAGTTTAATTCACCCCTCCACTTT. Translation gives CASRPGQFNSPLHF.